This TCR beta chain was identified in a study of cytomegalovirus exposure and HLA in healthy donors. The study, taken as a whole, reports: The study labeled around 160 TCR beta chains cytomegalovirus-associated. Most TCR sequences proved rare, with some public TCRs found in many donors.

A remark on this clone: What it binds is not known.

V dropped 0 bases and J dropped 3; count of bases not matched to a gene: 4. The CDR3 is 15 amino acids. In germline, CDR1 is LGHNA, CDR2 YNFKEQ. Using immunoSEQ multiplex PCR, the repertoire was profiled, and TCRdb retains in-frame clones only, with some absent. The repertoire holds some 230,000 clones, around 90% seen once, with approximately 1.1% in the top ten. The donors were members of the validation cohort comprising 120 subjects, separate from the roughly 670-subject first cohort. Sequencing was performed on PBMCs. The rearrangement links TRBV4-2 to TRBJ2-7; 8 nucleotides match TRBD1. This TCR came from a woman under 30 in good health and CMV-seronegative. This CDR3 reads CASSQDHRGDYEQYF. CDR3 DNA sequence: TGTGCCAGCAGCCAAGATCACAGGGGGGACTACGAGCAGTACTTC.